This TCR beta chain was obtained from a study of regulatory T cells in long-lasting Graves disease listed by TCRdb under 2021. About the full investigation: Persistent Graves' disease was defined as antithyroid drug treatment for over 5 years with persistently positive TSH receptor autoantibodies. Persistent Graves' disease patients in the clinical cohort had taken antithyroid drugs for about 10.3 years on average. A total of 33 samples were covered by TCR sequencing, comprising approximately 13 persistent and around 20 newly diagnosed Graves' disease patients. The study was registered as a clinical trial and conducted in China. Persistent Graves' disease patients were compared with newly diagnosed Graves' disease patients by peripheral blood TCR sequencing and RNA sequencing.

From a lookup of the germline V gene, CDR1 and CDR2 are MNHEY and SVGEGT. The V end loses 3 bases and the J end loses 4 bases, and a stretch of 21 bases separates them. The CDR3 runs 17 residues from the cysteine to the phenylalanine. The only DNA kept is the CDR3, 51 bases in frame from the first base. The time point label on this specimen signifies: persistent/refractory GD, antithyroid drugs over 5 years with positive TRAb. For both TCR sequencing and RNA sequencing, RNA was extracted from PBMCs in TRIzol. The diagnosis of Graves' disease followed American Thyroid Association guidelines. The patients came from an endocrinology department in Xi'an, China. Each patient gave 7 to 9.5 milliliters of peripheral blood, collected in an EDTA anticoagulant tube. Ficoll Paque Plus density gradient separation was used to isolate PBMCs, and no further T cell sorting was done. An Agilent 2100 Bioanalyzer and agarose gel were used to assess RNA quality, and a NanoDrop 2000 was used to measure RNA concentration.

As regards this clonotype: This clone's antigen is unknown. The record has no base qualities; no much larger clone is one base away.

To prepare the library, multiplex PCR was applied. The listed sequencing device is Illumina HiSeq 4000. iRepertoire HTBI primers and Arm-PCR amplification of CDR3 regions were used to construct TCR beta libraries. Before sequencing, the PCR products underwent gel purification. The published analysis was carried out like this. Gene usage analysis of CDR3 amino acid clonotypes used the 62 TRBV and around 13 TRBJ segments found across samples. COPE and FqMerger were used to merge the filtered high-quality paired reads into contigs. BLAST was used to align contigs to IMGT TRBV, TRBD and TRBJ reference genes, and CDR3 was defined according to IMGT. Clonotypes above 0.1% frequency were classified as highly expanded clones. Shannon entropy was used to measure repertoire diversity, and the Gini coefficient was used to measure V-J evenness. A clonotype was considered public if more than one individual shared it. TCRdb trimmed the raw reads at Q25, called clones with MiXCR and kept productive beta chains. All rows with the same CDR3 protein become a single entry with the most common DNA and genes. These V and J calls rely on TCRdb rather than the paper's analysis. This sample holds 400,000 to 450,000 distinct CDR3 sequences; roughly a quarter were observed only once. The top ten constitute approximately 25% of the sample.

Study-level results and caveats: Compared with newly diagnosed patients, persistent Graves' disease patients had lower TCR Shannon entropy and fewer highly expanded clones, which suggests clonal expansion. Persistent disease showed preferential use of TRBV28, TRBJ1-2 and TRBJ2-5, whereas newly diagnosed disease favored TRBV20-1 and TRBJ2-1. A larger number of public clonotypes was shared among persistent patients (around 2,700) than among newly diagnosed patients (around 970). The study examined only peripheral blood because the primary lesion, thyroid tissue, could not be accessed. Sequencing and analysis were limited to the TCR beta chain. The authors noted that the small sample size was a limitation that may lower accuracy.

The sequence derives from a female donor with Graves disease. The chain couples TRBV6-2 or TRBV6-3 to TRBJ1-2; TRBD1 is perhaps the D gene, given 6 matching bases. Sequences were derived from peripheral blood mononuclear cells (PBMCs), sampled when the disease was refractory, from a patient treated with antithyroid drugs. The CDR3 reads CASSYGQGNTLSYGYTF. Here is the DNA: TGTGCCAGCAGTTATGGGCAGGGGAATACTCTATCCTATGGCTACACCTTC.